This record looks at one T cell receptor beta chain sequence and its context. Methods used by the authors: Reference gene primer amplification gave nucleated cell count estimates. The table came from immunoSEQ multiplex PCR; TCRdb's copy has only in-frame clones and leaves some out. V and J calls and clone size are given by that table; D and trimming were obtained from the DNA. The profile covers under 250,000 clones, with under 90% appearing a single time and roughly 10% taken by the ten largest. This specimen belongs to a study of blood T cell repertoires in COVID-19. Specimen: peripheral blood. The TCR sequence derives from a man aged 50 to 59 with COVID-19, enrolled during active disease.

CDR3 nucleotide sequence: TGCGCCGGGGGCGAGCCCCAGCATTTT. Its translation is CAGGEPQHF. The gene calls are TRBV4-1 and TRBJ1-5; tentatively, D is TRBD1 (6 bases). Germline values: CDR1 MGHRA, CDR2 YSYEKL. The CDR3 runs to 9 residues. The V end lost 11 bases, the J end lost 8 bases, and 7 bases lay between the germline ends.